This T cell receptor beta chain was sequenced for a study of blood T cell repertoires in COVID-19. Original analysis: Counts of nucleated cells, estimated from reference gene primer amplification, were obtained. Sequencing was performed with immunoSEQ multiplex PCR; in TCRdb, only in-frame clones are kept and a portion is missing. V and J calls and clone size are as listed in that table; D and trimming were resolved from the DNA. Of around 310,000 clones listed, about 89% were seen once; the top ten hold approximately 9.4%. The trim removed 5 bases at V and 0 bases at J, leaving 7 bases unmatched. The CDR3 is made up of 16 amino acids. Germline V gene sequence: CDR1 SGHTA, CDR2 FQGNSA.

Sequenced input: PBMCs or T cells enriched from blood (not recorded which). V is TRBV7-2 and J is TRBJ1-1, with 9 bases identical to TRBD1. The clonotype originates from a woman between 40 and 50 years old who had recovered from COVID-19. The CDR3 coding sequence is TGTGCCAGCAGCCCGCACCGGGACAGGGTGAACACTGAAGCTTTCTTT. Protein: CASSPHRDRVNTEAFF.